This T cell receptor (beta chain) was captured by sequencing in a study of blood T cell repertoires in COVID-19. Turning to the study itself: Sites in the United States, Italy and Spain provided acute and convalescent COVID-19 samples.

Profiling relied on immunoSEQ multiplex PCR, and the TCRdb table lists in-frame clones only, not all of them. This table holds 110,000 to 150,000 clones, around 87% found once. V lost 5 bases, J lost 6 bases, and 6 bases stayed unmatched. The CDR3 has 14 amino acids. CDR1 is SEHNR, CDR2 FQNEAQ, per germline (reference sequence). The source of this sequence is a woman aged 55-70 years with active COVID-19. The V gene is TRBV7-9, the J gene TRBJ2-1; 8 positions agree with TRBD1. Sequences were obtained from peripheral blood. The DNA of the CDR3 is TGTGCCAGCAGCCCCCGGACAGGGAGCAATGAGCAGTTCTTC. As protein: CASSPRTGSNEQFF.